Below, 10 T cell receptor beta chains from the same sample are listed, as sequenced in a study of blood T cell repertoires in COVID-19. Assay: immunoSEQ multiplex PCR; the TCRdb copy retains only in-frame clones and omits some. The table lists around 220,000 clones, 86% of them singletons, with less than 4.5% in the top ten. Sequencing was performed on peripheral blood. All receptors derive from a man in his forties or fifties with acute or convalescent COVID-19.

The rearrangement links TRBV7-8 to TRBJ2-1; TRBD1 might be the D (6 bases). CDR1 and CDR2 from the germline V gene are SGHVS and FQNEAQ. V lost 5 bases, J lost 6 bases, and 20 bases lay in between. The CDR3 contains 16 residues. The CDR3 DNA is TGTGCCAGCAGCCCTCGAGGGCGGACAGCGAGCAATGAGCAGTTCTTC. Protein product: CASSPRGRTASNEQFF. Complete variable domain (other parts from reference TRBV7-8 and TRBJ2-1): GAGVSQSPRYKVAKRGQDVALRCDPISGHVSLFWYQQALGQGPEFLTYFQNEAQLDKSGLPSDRFFAERPEGSVSTLKIQRTQQEDSAVYLCASSPRGRTASNEQFFGPGTRLTVL.

The chain combines TRBV10-2 with TRBJ1-1; D may be TRBD1 (6 bases). CDR1 WSHSY and CDR2 SAAADI come from the germline V gene. Trimming removed 1 base at V and 3 bases at J, with 12 bases between. This CDR3 spans 15 amino acids. The CDR3 DNA reads TGCGCCAGCAGTGAGTTCCCACAGGGCGACACTGAAGCTTTCTTT. It encodes CASSEFPQGDTEAFF.

This chain uses TRBV6-5 with TRBJ1-5; 9 bases agree with TRBD1. This CDR3 has 14 residues. The junction had 3 bases not matched to a gene; V was cut back by 4 bases and J by 5 bases. Germline CDR1 is MNHEY and CDR2 is SVGAGI. CDR3 DNA: TGTGCCAGCAGTTTGGGACAGGGACATCAGCCCCAGCATTTT. Its protein is CASSLGQGHQPQHF.

The chain combines TRBV14 with TRBJ2-7; D might be TRBD1 (5 bases). The CDR3 is 14 amino acids. V dropped 2 bases and J dropped 3 bases, with 11 bases sitting between them. CDR1 and CDR2 from the germline V gene are SGHDN and FVKESK. The CDR3 reads CASSQWGTFYEQYF. The CDR3 DNA reads TGTGCCAGCAGCCAATGGGGCACCTTCTACGAGCAGTACTTC. The whole variable domain, remainder taken from reference TRBV14 and TRBJ2-7, is EAGVTQFPSHSVIEKGQTVTLRCDPISGHDNLYWYRRVMGKEIKFLLHFVKESKQDESGMPNNRFLAERTGGTYSTLKVQPAELEDSGVYFCASSQWGTFYEQYFGPGTRLTVT.

The chain joins TRBV27 to TRBJ1-5; D remains ambiguous. V lost 5 bases and J lost 4, with 12 bases in between. The germline V gene encodes CDR1 MNHEY and CDR2 SMNVEV (reference sequence). This CDR3 is built from 14 residues. CDR3 nucleotides: TGTGCCAGCAGTCCTACTTGGTTAAATCAGCCCCAGCATTTT. It yields the protein CASSPTWLNQPQHF.

In this sample, this clone turned up once. The CDR3 region is CASRGQGTTNEKLFF. The DNA of the CDR3 is TGTGCCAGCAGAGGACAGGGCACGACTAATGAAAAACTGTTTTTT. The chain joins TRBV27 to TRBJ1-4, with TRBD1 matching 8 bases. Trimming cost V 6 bases and J 2 bases; bases outside gene matches: 5. Germline values: CDR1 MNHEY, CDR2 SMNVEV (reference sequence). This CDR3 has 15 residues.

The chain uses TRBV7-9 and TRBJ1-6; D remains ambiguous. Trimming stripped 1 base from V and 9 bases from J, with 7 bases between. The CDR3 consists of 13 residues. The germline V gene has CDR1 SEHNR and CDR2 FQNEAQ (reference sequence). CDR3 residues: CASSLVVGSPLHF. CDR3 nucleotide sequence: TGTGCCAGCAGCTTAGTGGTCGGTTCACCCCTCCACTTT.

This chain joins TRBV12-3 or TRBV12-4 and TRBJ1-2, with 9 bases lining up with TRBD1. J lost 6 bases, V lost 5 bases, and 4 bases had no gene match. The CDR3 totals 13 residues. The CDR3 spells CASSPGQGDGYTF. CDR3 coding DNA: TGTGCCAGCAGTCCGGGACAGGGCGATGGCTACACCTTC.

This clone was picked up one time. This chain connects TRBV2 to TRBJ1-2; D is ambiguous. The V end was cut by 3 bases, the J end by 1 base, with 9 bases between. Per germline, CDR1 SNHLY and CDR2 FYNNEI. CDR3 length: 14 residues. The chain's CDR3 is CASSEYSSNYGYTF. In DNA form, the CDR3 reads TGTGCCAGCAGTGAGTACAGCAGTAACTATGGCTACACCTTC.

The chain couples TRBV7-8 to TRBJ2-7; the match to TRBD1 covers 10 bases. CDR1 is SGHVS and CDR2 is FQNEAQ in the germline V gene. This CDR3 is 14 amino acids long. After removal of 5 bases from V and 3 bases from J, the junction contained 4 bases not matched to a gene. CDR3 sequence (DNA): TGTGCCAGCAGCCCTCGGACAGGGGGCTACGAGCAGTACTTC. Translation: CASSPRTGGYEQYF.